A single count supports the clone carrying this TCR beta chain. Antigen specificity is unknown. The entry originates in a study of shared clonotypes between healthy human individuals. Repertoires were generated with immunoSEQ multiplex PCR, while TCRdb's copy carries only in-frame clones and drops some. The table shows roughly 2.2 million clones, with 93% occurring only once. The CDR3 covers 17 residues. V lost 6 bases to trimming and J lost 4 bases; unmatched junction nucleotides: 16. Germline CDR1 reads MDHEN; CDR2 reads SYDVKM. Whole-study findings and limits: Relative to clonotypes present in all four donors, those not shared had lower generation probabilities. The study's rarefaction showed incomplete sorted-subset sequencing despite large depth. With few donors, the genetic and exposure-history diversity represented was limited.

The rearrangement uses TRBV28 and TRBJ2-3; 7 nucleotides line up with TRBD1. Sequencing was done on a sample of naive CD4+ T cells from PBMCs. Subset reported: CD45RA+ positively selected. This clonotype originated in a man in his late teens or twenties in good health. Some clones in this sample may be carry-over from other donors' samples. CDR3 DNA sequence: TGTGCCAGCAGCTCCCCCTCGTCAAGGGGGCGCCCAGATACGCAGTATTTT. This gives the protein CASSSPSSRGRPDTQYF.